The rows below give T cell receptor beta chains drawn from one sample of a study of T-cell reconstitution after alpha-beta-depleted transplantation in children. MiXCR, run by TCRdb on the PCR reads, gives a single entry per CDR3 protein. Among a few hundred thousand distinct CDR3 sequences listed, roughly 20% were seen once. Sample: PBMCs from the stem cell graft donor, taken from the stem cell graft. Receptors were obtained from a human donor who donated a stem cell graft to a child with acute myeloid leukemia. Each CDR3 is given with its conserved first and last residue. Fields, in order: J gene, D gene, clone size, V gene, CDR3 protein, CDR3 DNA. The D gene is left open where the match is weak. Size is stated for part of the rows, as once, few or many counts, or as a class when the clone is expanded.

TRBJ2-3 . . TRBV9 CASSELTAGIDTQYF TGTGCCAGCAGCGAGTTGACCGCAGGGATCGATACGCAGTATTTT
TRBJ2-2 TRBD1 . TRBV11-2 CASSKGTGAVEFTGELFF TGTGCCAGCAGCAAGGGGACAGGGGCCGTCGAGTTCACCGGGGAGCTGTTTTTT
TRBJ2-7 . . TRBV18 CASSPQVTSNEQYF TGTGCCAGCTCACCACAAGTGACTAGTAACGAGCAGTACTTC
TRBJ1-1 TRBD1 few TRBV12-3/TRBV12-4 CASSRQGSSEAFF TGTGCCAGCAGTCGACAGGGGTCATCTGAAGCTTTCTTT
TRBJ2-4 TRBD1 . TRBV10-3 CAISEARQGGTKNIQYF TGTGCCATCAGTGAGGCGAGACAGGGGGGAACCAAAAACATTCAGTACTTC
TRBJ2-1 TRBD2 few TRBV29-1 CSVEDLPSGAYNEQFF TGCAGCGTTGAAGATCTCCCTAGCGGGGCTTACAATGAGCAGTTCTTC
TRBJ1-5 . few TRBV3-1 CASSQDTQPQHF TGTGCCAGCAGCCAAGACACTCAGCCCCAGCATTTT
TRBJ2-7 TRBD1 few TRBV11-2 CASSLETGLYEQYF TGTGCCAGCAGCTTAGAGACAGGGTTATACGAGCAGTACTTC
TRBJ2-3 . . TRBV5-1 CASSLAGADTDTQYF TGCGCCAGCAGCTTGGCGGGGGCTGACACAGATACGCAGTATTTT
TRBJ2-3 TRBD2 . TRBV6-4 CASKYSAGGTDTQYF TGTGCCAGCAAATATTCAGCGGGAGGCACAGATACGCAGTATTTT
TRBJ2-7 TRBD2 few TRBV20-1 CSARDGRAGHEQYF TGCAGTGCTAGAGACGGGAGGGCCGGGCACGAGCAGTACTTC
TRBJ2-4 TRBD1 . TRBV18 CASSPPEQGDGNIQYF TGTGCCAGCTCACCACCGGAGCAGGGGGACGGAAACATTCAGTACTTC
TRBJ2-3 . . TRBV10-2 CASSESRSRTDTQYF TGCGCCAGCAGTGAGTCGAGGTCTCGCACAGATACGCAGTATTTT
TRBJ2-1 . . TRBV7-9 CASGTPTYNEQFF TGTGCCAGCGGGACCCCGACCTACAATGAGCAGTTCTTC
TRBJ1-2 TRBD1 many TRBV5-1 CASSPGPGTGYDGYTF TGCGCCAGCAGCCCCGGACCCGGGACAGGCTACGATGGCTACACCTTC
TRBJ2-7 . few TRBV29-1 CSVYRDGYEQYF TGCAGCGTATACCGGGACGGATACGAGCAGTACTTC
TRBJ1-5 TRBD1 . TRBV20-1 CSASYSRGTGGAEPQHF TGCAGTGCTAGCTACAGCAGGGGGACAGGGGGCGCTGAGCCCCAGCATTTT
TRBJ2-1 TRBD2 . TRBV9 CASSSRGAGGPNEQFF TGTGCCAGCAGCTCTAGAGGAGCGGGAGGGCCCAATGAGCAGTTCTTC
TRBJ2-2 TRBD1 many TRBV13 CASSLGTGRTGELFF TGTGCCAGCAGCTTAGGGACAGGGCGCACCGGGGAGCTGTTTTTT
TRBJ2-7 . many TRBV21-1 CASNRDSSYEQYF TGTGCCAGCAACCGGGACAGCTCCTACGAGCAGTACTTC
TRBJ2-2 TRBD2 many TRBV6-2/TRBV6-3 CASRRRERTGELFF TGTGCCAGCAGAAGGCGGGAGAGGACCGGGGAGCTGTTTTTT
TRBJ2-7 TRBD1 . TRBV5-5 CASSSQGALPYEQYF TGTGCCAGCAGCTCACAGGGGGCCCTACCCTACGAGCAGTACTTC
TRBJ1-2 . . TRBV6-2/TRBV6-3 CASSYSRPGVGYTF TGTGCCAGCAGTTACTCACGGCCGGGCGTGGGCTACACCTTC
TRBJ2-1 . few TRBV15 CATSRGESYNEQFF TGTGCCACCAGTCGGGGTGAAAGCTACAATGAGCAGTTCTTC
TRBJ2-3 TRBD2 . TRBV2 CASSRKSGTSTDTQYF TGTGCCAGCAGCCGCAAGAGCGGGACTAGCACAGATACGCAGTATTTT
TRBJ2-7 . . TRBV12-3/TRBV12-4 CASQRTAVREQYF TGTGCCAGCCAGCGGACTGCAGTGAGGGAGCAGTACTTC
TRBJ2-7 . many TRBV18 CASSPTASSYEQYF TGTGCCAGCTCACCGACCGCGTCGTCCTACGAGCAGTACTTC
TRBJ2-5 . few TRBV12-3/TRBV12-4 CASRAPAQETQYF TGTGCCAGCAGGGCCCCGGCACAAGAGACCCAGTACTTC
TRBJ2-1 . many TRBV12-3/TRBV12-4 CASSPSAPPYNEQFF TGTGCCAGCAGCCCCAGCGCGCCTCCCTACAATGAGCAGTTCTTC
TRBJ1-5 . . TRBV6-1 CASTQGVSNQPQHF TGTGCCAGCACCCAGGGTGTGAGCAATCAGCCCCAGCATTTT
TRBJ2-5 TRBD2 . TRBV2 CASRGTSGIIQETQYF TGTGCCAGCAGAGGGACTAGCGGGATTATCCAAGAGACCCAGTACTTC
TRBJ2-7 . many TRBV5-1 CASSSRTDEQYF TGCGCCAGCAGCTCAAGGACAGACGAGCAGTACTTC
TRBJ2-7 TRBD1 few TRBV20-1 CSTDRGSNEQYF TGCAGTACCGACAGGGGGTCAAACGAGCAGTACTTC
TRBJ2-7 TRBD1 . TRBV18 CASSLGQDGSSYEQYF TGTGCCAGCTCCCTCGGACAGGACGGAAGCTCCTACGAGCAGTACTTC
TRBJ1-5 . . TRBV29-1 CSVLPPRGFSNQPQHF TGCAGCGTCCTCCCACCGAGGGGCTTTAGCAATCAGCCCCAGCATTTT
TRBJ2-1 TRBD1 many TRBV12-3/TRBV12-4 CASSSTGGAYNEQFF TGTGCCAGCAGCTCGACAGGGGGCGCGTACAATGAGCAGTTCTTC
TRBJ2-3 . many TRBV29-1 CSATGGPSTDTQYF TGCAGCGCAACGGGCGGCCCGAGCACAGATACGCAGTATTTT
TRBJ2-3 TRBD2 . TRBV12-3/TRBV12-4 CASSFKAGGTDTQYF TGTGCCAGCAGTTTCAAGGCGGGGGGCACAGATACGCAGTATTTT
TRBJ1-1 . . TRBV12-3/TRBV12-4 CASSTDGGNTEAFF TGTGCCAGCAGTACCGATGGGGGGAACACTGAAGCTTTCTTT
TRBJ2-1 . . TRBV13 CASSFRKSSLYEQFF TGTGCCAGCAGCTTTAGGAAGAGTTCATTATATGAGCAGTTCTTC
TRBJ2-3 TRBD1 few TRBV13 CASSLTPGQGNTDTQYF TGTGCCAGCAGCTTAACGCCAGGACAGGGGAACACAGATACGCAGTATTTT
TRBJ1-5 TRBD1 few TRBV20-1 CSANSQGFGNQPQHF TGCAGTGCTAACTCACAGGGGTTTGGCAATCAGCCCCAGCATTTT
TRBJ2-7 . few TRBV5-1 CASSLSPGPTAYEQYF TGCGCCAGCAGCTTGAGTCCGGGCCCGACAGCCTACGAGCAGTACTTC
TRBJ1-1 . many TRBV6-1 CASRQNKENTEAFF TGTGCCAGCAGACAGAACAAGGAGAACACTGAAGCTTTCTTT
TRBJ2-7 . few TRBV21-1 CASSKVKDWDWRQYF TGTGCCAGCAGCAAAGTGAAGGACTGGGACTGGCGGCAATACTTC